Shown below are 8 T cell receptor beta chains from a single sample sequenced in a study of T cells in Graves' hyperthyroidism and ophthalmopathy. Regions amplified from RNA transcripts were the TCR beta CDR3 regions. In the first-round RT-PCR of the TCR CDR3, the HTBI primer set was used. MiXCR was run by TCRdb on the multiplex PCR reads, yielding one entry per CDR3 protein. The sample lists about 740,000 distinct CDR3 sequences; 13% to 15% were seen once. The source material was blood. These receptors came from a woman aged 18 to 35 with Graves' hyperthyroidism.

V gene TRBV19 combines with J gene TRBJ2-7; 9 nucleotides match TRBD2. The V gene's germline CDR1 is LNHDA and CDR2 SQIVND (reference sequence). This CDR3 is built from 15 residues. With V trimmed by 5 bases and J by 3 bases, 8 bases remained unmatched. CDR3 nucleotide sequence: TGTGCCAGTAGTTCCTCAGCGGGAGGTGGCTACGAGCAGTACTTC. Amino acid sequence: CASSSSAGGGYEQYF.

V gene TRBV29-1 combines with J gene TRBJ2-5; 7 positions match TRBD2. CDR1 and CDR2 (germline): SQVTM, ANQGSEA. The CDR3 extends over 12 amino acids. CDR3 nucleotides: TGCAGTTTTCTAGCGGTTCAAGAGACCCAGTACTTC. This encodes CSFLAVQETQYF.

This clonotype was recorded at least ten times. V is TRBV20-1 and J is TRBJ2-3, with D possibly TRBD2 on 6 matching bases. Germline V gene lookup returns CDR1 DFQATT and CDR2 SNEGSKA (reference sequence). The length of the CDR3 is 14 residues. Trimming removed 0 bases at V and 4 bases at J, with 11 bases between. CDR3 amino acids: CSARDWGLADTQYF. The CDR3 nucleotides read TGCAGTGCTAGAGATTGGGGACTGGCAGATACGCAGTATTTT.

This clonotype has at least ten counts. The V call is TRBV6-1, the J call TRBJ2-3, with D possibly being TRBD1 (6 bases). The V and J ends lost 10 bases and 6 bases respectively, with 14 bases between them. CDR1 and CDR2 from the germline V gene are MNHNS and SASEGT. This CDR3 comprises 12 residues. The CDR3 DNA reads as TGTGCCACTTCGGACAGTGCGGATACGCAGTATTTT. Its translation: CATSDSADTQYF.

This sequence joins TRBV7-2 and TRBJ1-2; no clear D. From germline, CDR1 is SGHTA and CDR2 FQGNSA. V lost 2 bases and J 5 bases, leaving 21 bases between the germline ends. This CDR3 has 17 residues. DNA of the CDR3: TGTGCCAGCAGCTTACCCCGGACGGAGGCCTGGGCGTATGGCTACACCTTC. It encodes CASSLPRTEAWAYGYTF. Filled out from reference TRBV7-2 and TRBJ1-2, the complete variable domain reads GAGVSQSPSNKVTEKGKDVELRCDPISGHTALYWYRQSLGQGLEFLIYFQGNSAPDKSGLPSDRFSAERTGGSVSTLTIQRTQQEDSAVYLCASSLPRTEAWAYGYTFGSGTRLTVV.

This clonotype was counted many times. CDR3 residues: CASSLGSSGSADTQYF. The CDR3 region has the DNA TGTGCCAGCAGCTTAGGGTCTAGCGGGAGTGCAGATACGCAGTATTTT. The genes are TRBV7-3 and TRBJ2-3, with 10 positions matching TRBD2. The ends lost 2 bases at V and 4 bases at J; junction bases unmatched: 6. The germline CDR1 and CDR2 sequences are SGHTA and FQGTGA. This CDR3 region has 16 residues.

This clonotype was observed a few times. With a much larger clone just one base away, this may be a read error. The rearrangement links TRBV11-2 to TRBJ2-1; TRBD2 is a possible D gene (6 bases). CDR3 length: 16 amino acids. V shed 6 bases and J shed 5 bases, with 20 bases lying between them. CDR1 SGHAT and CDR2 FQNNGV come from the germline V gene. The CDR3 loop reads CASRAPYSGGDNEQFF. CDR3 DNA sequence: TGTGCCAGCAGGGCACCTTATAGCGGAGGGGACAATGAGCAGTTCTTC.

This clonotype was detected a few times. The J gene is TRBJ1-1, the V gene TRBV6-5, with D uncertain. Germline CDR1 and CDR2: MNHEY and SVGAGI. The CDR3 contains 15 residues. The V end was cut by 0 bases, the J end by 0 bases, with 8 bases between. CDR3 amino acids: CASSYSILLNTEAFF. DNA of the CDR3: TGTGCCAGCAGTTACTCGATTCTGCTGAACACTGAAGCTTTCTTT.